Below, one T cell receptor (beta chain) is given with its context. Its antigen remains unidentified. At one end the junction does not follow the germline gene, possibly because of a read error. The data stem from a study of T cell repertoires in cytomegalovirus infection. Study as a whole: HLA-C-restricted CMV epitopes, recently identified, and well-studied HLA-B-restricted ones were used by the study. The study's findings and limits: CMV-specific TCR beta clonotypes restricted by HLA-C dominated the ex vivo response. The study identified carriers of CMV plus the relevant HLA from cumulative public TCR beta family frequency.

Using its own MiXCR run on the reads, TCRdb lists one record per CDR3 protein. The sample holds fewer than 25,000 distinct CDR3 sequences, approximately 22% seen once. The CDR3 totals 14 residues. Sample: CD8+ T cells from cultured PBMCs, taken from culture after CMV antigen stimulation. The chain joins TRBV12-3 or TRBV12-4 to TRBJ2-6; D unresolved. The TCR sequence derives from a human donor in good health (CMV status not recorded). Some clones in this sample may be carry-over from other donors' samples. The CDR3 DNA reads TGTGTCAGCAGTTTATCGACTGGGGCCAACGTCCTGACTTTC. This translates into CVSSLSTGANVLTF.